Reported below is one T cell receptor beta chain. The antigen remains unidentified. This entry is derived from a study of PD-1 blockade in classical Hodgkin lymphoma. Regarding the study as a whole: The study found complete responders had baseline diversity similar to newly diagnosed patients. Repertoire differences lack defined causes, possibly disease activity or prior therapy. Newly diagnosed patients were said to have less baseline TCR diversity than healthy donors did. CD8+ TCR diversity did not rise significantly by C4D1, unlike CD4+.

Every patient had relapsed following autologous stem cell transplantation, and cohorts differed in brentuximab vedotin exposure. Method: immunoSEQ multiplex PCR; TCRdb's copy keeps in-frame clones and lacks some. The sample includes around 40,000 clones, about 72% of them seen just once. CDR1 is SEHNR and CDR2 is FQNEAQ in the germline V gene (reference sequence). The CDR3 covers 17 residues. Unmatched junction bases numbered 6, after V lost 6 bases and J lost 4 bases. The sequenced sample was peripheral blood mononuclear cells (PBMCs), obtained at baseline. The rearrangement uses TRBV7-9 and TRBJ2-2; 15 bases line up with TRBD2. This sequence originates from a human donor with classical Hodgkin lymphoma. The chain's CDR3 is CASRFGTSGGFTGELFF. The CDR3 bases are TGTGCCAGCAGATTCGGGACTAGCGGGGGGTTCACCGGGGAGCTGTTTTTT.